This TCR beta chain was identified during a study of shared clonotypes between healthy human individuals. For the study at large: Three plates each covered CD4 naive and memory; CD8 naive two, CD8 memory one.

The V segment lost 1 base and the J segment 0 bases; nucleotides outside the gene matches: 1. The CDR3 runs 16 residues. CDR1 is MDHEN and CDR2 is SYDVKM in the germline V gene. Per the authors' pipeline: In the immunoSEQ data, sequences were junction-only and lacked quality scores, so filtering differed. Clones were sequenced by immunoSEQ multiplex PCR, and TCRdb holds only the in-frame ones, with some missing. The V and J calls and clone size are taken from that table; D and trimming were inferred from the DNA. The data hold 1,400,000 or so clones, with 98% to 99% observed a single time. Study-level findings and limits: Rarefaction curves obtained for sorted subsets showed sequencing incomplete despite large depth.

A word on this clone: Antigen unknown.

The TCR was taken from a young man in good health. Sequenced sample: naive CD4+ T cells sorted from blood. Stated subset: CD45RA+ positively selected. This sequence joins TRBV28 and TRBJ2-2, with 8 bases identical to TRBD2. DNA for the CDR3: TGTGCCAGCAGTTTATTAGCGGGGTCGAACACCGGGGAGCTGTTTTTT. Protein sequence: CASSLLAGSNTGELFF.